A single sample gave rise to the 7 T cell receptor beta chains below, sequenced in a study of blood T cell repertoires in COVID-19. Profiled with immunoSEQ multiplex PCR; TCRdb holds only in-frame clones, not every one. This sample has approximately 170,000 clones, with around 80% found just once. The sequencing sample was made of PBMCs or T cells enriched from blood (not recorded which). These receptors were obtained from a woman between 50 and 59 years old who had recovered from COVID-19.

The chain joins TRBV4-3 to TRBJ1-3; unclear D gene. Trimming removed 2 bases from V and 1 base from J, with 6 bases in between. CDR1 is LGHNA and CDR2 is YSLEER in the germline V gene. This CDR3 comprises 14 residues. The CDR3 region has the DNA TGCGCCAGCAGCCAAACGGAGTCTGGAAACACCATATATTTT. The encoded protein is CASSQTESGNTIYF.

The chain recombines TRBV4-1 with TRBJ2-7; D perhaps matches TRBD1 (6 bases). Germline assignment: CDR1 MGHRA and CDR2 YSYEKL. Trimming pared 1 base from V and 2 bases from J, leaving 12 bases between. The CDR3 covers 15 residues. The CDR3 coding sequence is TGCGCCAGCAGCCAAGTCGGACAGAAGACCTACGAGCAGTACTTC. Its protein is CASSQVGQKTYEQYF.

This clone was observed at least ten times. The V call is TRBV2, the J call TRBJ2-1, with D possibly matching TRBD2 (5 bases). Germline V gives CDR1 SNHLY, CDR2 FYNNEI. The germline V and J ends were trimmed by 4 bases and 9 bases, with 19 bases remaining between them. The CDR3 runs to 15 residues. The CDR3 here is CASSARVLGNAEQFF. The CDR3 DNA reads TGTGCCAGCAGTGCAAGGGTACTAGGAAACGCTGAGCAGTTCTTC.

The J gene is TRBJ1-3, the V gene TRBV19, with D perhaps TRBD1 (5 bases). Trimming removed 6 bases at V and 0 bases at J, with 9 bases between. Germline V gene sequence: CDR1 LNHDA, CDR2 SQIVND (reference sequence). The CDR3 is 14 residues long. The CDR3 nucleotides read TGTGCCAGTAGGGACACCTTCTCTGGAAACACCATATATTTT. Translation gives CASRDTFSGNTIYF.

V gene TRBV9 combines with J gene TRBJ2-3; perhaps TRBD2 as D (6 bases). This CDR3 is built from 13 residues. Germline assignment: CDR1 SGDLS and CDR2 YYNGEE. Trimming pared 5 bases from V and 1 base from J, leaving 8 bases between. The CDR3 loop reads CASRASGTDTQYF. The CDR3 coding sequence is TGTGCCAGCAGGGCTAGCGGCACAGATACGCAGTATTTT.

The CDR3 here is CASGEGFNEQFF. The CDR3 DNA sequence: TGTGCCAGCGGAGAGGGATTTAATGAGCAGTTCTTC. V gene TRBV6-5 combines with J gene TRBJ2-1, with D possibly TRBD2 on 5 matching bases. V was pared by 8 bases and J by 7 bases, with 12 bases between. This CDR3 has 12 residues. Germline V gene data show CDR1 as MNHEY and CDR2 as SVGAGI.

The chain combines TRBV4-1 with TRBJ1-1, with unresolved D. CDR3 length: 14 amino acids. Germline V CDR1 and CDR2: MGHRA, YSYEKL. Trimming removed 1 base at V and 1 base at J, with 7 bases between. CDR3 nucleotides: TGCGCCAGCAGCCAAGTTCCCGGGAACACTGAAGCTTTCTTT. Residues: CASSQVPGNTEAFF.